This paragraph covers one T cell receptor beta chain sequence. Its target is not known. V was trimmed by 2 bases and J by 4 bases, leaving 12 bases between them. Looked up from germline, CDR1 is MNHEY and CDR2 is SMNVEV (reference sequence). This CDR3 is built from 15 residues. This record comes from a study of T cells after yellow fever vaccination. Universal primer sites and UMIs were introduced during 5'RACE template-switching synthesis of TCR cDNA. TCRdb re-analysed the 5' RACE reads in MiXCR, keeping a single row per CDR3 protein. The sample carries roughly 500,000 distinct CDR3 sequences, less than 20% recorded once. General study findings and limits: Overlap between CD4 and CD8 compartments was detected for a small share of clonotypes. The booster response re-showed most primary clones: 96% CD4, around 85% CD8.

The clonotype was recovered from a man younger than 40 who received the YFV17D yellow fever vaccine. The specimen was PBMCs, collected 15 days after the yellow fever booster vaccination. The rearrangement links TRBV27 to TRBJ2-1; no firm D call. The CDR3 protein is CASSLRVTFYNEQFF. The CDR3 DNA sequence: TGTGCCAGCAGTTTACGGGTAACCTTTTACAATGAGCAGTTCTTC.